A single sample gave rise to the 16 T cell receptor beta chains below, sequenced in a study of chemoradiotherapy in HPV16-positive cancers. Sequencing was performed with immunoSEQ multiplex PCR; in TCRdb, only in-frame clones are kept and a portion is missing. The repertoire includes under 40,000 clones, 80% to 90% of them detected once, and about 3% sits in the top ten. The material was blood, obtained from a patient who underwent chemoradiotherapy. These receptors were taken from a human donor with HPV-associated anogenital cancer.

The chain employs TRBV20-1 and TRBJ2-5; D gene ambiguous. The germline V gene encodes CDR1 DFQATT and CDR2 SNEGSKA (reference sequence). The CDR3 runs 10 residues. V was shortened by 7 bases and J by 4 bases, with 7 bases between the two germline ends. CDR3 amino acids: CSGLGETQYF. For the CDR3, the DNA is TGCAGTGGTCTCGGAGAGACCCAGTACTTC.

The V and J genes are TRBV7-8 and TRBJ1-3; no clear D gene. This CDR3 contains 15 residues. The V gene's germline CDR1 is SGHVS and CDR2 FQNEAQ. V lost 4 bases to trimming and J lost 0 bases, with 10 bases between them. The chain's CDR3 is CASSSDGTSGNTIYF. In DNA, the CDR3 is TGTGCCAGCAGCTCTGACGGAACCTCTGGAAACACCATATATTTT.

The CDR3 DNA sequence: TGTGCCAGCAGCTTAGCGGGGCGCTACTACGAGCAGTACTTC. It codes for CASSLAGRYYEQYF. J is TRBJ2-7 and V is TRBV7-2, with D perhaps matching TRBD1 (5 bases). CDR1 and CDR2 from the germline V gene are SGHTA and FQGNSA. V lost 0 bases and J 3 bases, leaving 9 bases between the germline ends. The CDR3 is made up of 14 amino acids.

V is TRBV11-3 and J is TRBJ2-3; TRBD2 matches at 11 bases. V was clipped by 5 bases and J by 4 bases; unmatched bases: 8. Germline V gene sequence: CDR1 SGHNT, CDR2 YENEEA. The CDR3 has 16 amino acids. The CDR3 protein is CASSPGTSGSADTQYF. The CDR3 bases are TGTGCCAGCAGCCCCGGGACTAGCGGTAGCGCAGATACGCAGTATTTT. The full variable domain, in which reference TRBV11-3 and TRBJ2-3 provide the parts outside the CDR3, is EAGVVQSPRYKIIEKKQPVAFWCNPISGHNTLYWYLQNLGQGPELLIRYENEEAVDDSQLPKDRFSAERLKGVDSTLKIQPAELGDSAVYLCASSPGTSGSADTQYFGPGTRLTVL.

This chain's CDR3 is CATSRDPGDEQYF. Written as DNA, the CDR3 is TGTGCCACCAGCAGAGATCCAGGCGACGAGCAGTACTTC. V is TRBV15 and J is TRBJ2-7, with D hard to call. The ends were cut back, 0 bases at V and 5 bases at J, with 8 bases in the middle. CDR3 length: 13 residues. The V gene's germline CDR1 is LNHNV and CDR2 YYDKDF (reference sequence).

In its sample, this clone was seen once. J is TRBJ1-5 and V is TRBV6-5, with D unresolved. The CDR3 is 15 residues long. V dropped 2 bases and J dropped 2 bases, with 10 bases sitting between them. Germline CDR1 is MNHEY and CDR2 is SVGAGI. In DNA, the CDR3 is TGTGCCAGCAGTTACGCGGTAGGCGGCAATCAGCCCCAGCATTTT. It is translated as CASSYAVGGNQPQHF.

This clone showed up just once. The genes are TRBV5-4 and TRBJ2-6; 9 bases map to TRBD1. This CDR3 has 16 amino acids. From germline, CDR1 is SGHNT and CDR2 YYREEE (reference sequence). The V gene end was trimmed by 8 bases and the J gene end by 2 bases; junction bases not matched to a gene: 8. CDR3 residues: CASLRQGGTGANVLTF. DNA for the CDR3: TGTGCCAGTCTACGACAGGGGGGAACTGGGGCCAACGTCCTGACTTTC.

This chain uses TRBV15 with TRBJ1-4, with D perhaps matching TRBD1 (5 bases). The CDR3 spans 14 residues. Looked up from germline, CDR1 is LNHNV and CDR2 is YYDKDF (reference sequence). V lost 5 bases to trimming and J lost 8 bases, with 15 bases between them. CDR3 residues: CATSLGGEGEKLFF. In DNA, the CDR3 is TGTGCCACCAGCCTAGGAGGGGAGGGAGAAAAACTGTTTTTT.

This chain uses TRBV18 with TRBJ2-1; TRBD2 is a possible D gene (5 bases). Germline CDR1 is KGHSH and CDR2 is LQKENI. There are 12 residues in the CDR3. V shed 5 bases and J shed 8 bases, with 10 bases lying between them. The CDR3 sequence is CASSGTRDEQFF. The CDR3 coding sequence is TGTGCCAGCTCAGGCACTAGAGATGAGCAGTTCTTC.

CDR3 loop: CASRTDRGFTDTQYF. The CDR3 region has the DNA TGTGCCAGCCGCACCGACAGGGGATTCACAGATACGCAGTATTTT. The J gene is TRBJ2-3, the V gene TRBV5-5, with 8 bases that match TRBD1. This CDR3 region has 15 residues. J gave up 2 bases and V 7 bases, and 9 bases lay outside the gene matches. Germline assignment: CDR1 SGHKS and CDR2 YYEKEE (reference sequence).

V is TRBV2 and J is TRBJ2-3, with 12 bases aligning to TRBD2. CDR1 and CDR2 from the germline V gene are SNHLY and FYNNEI. Unmatched junction bases numbered 16, after V lost 7 bases and J lost 11 bases. The CDR3 length is 16 residues. The CDR3 is CASTLGLAGSGRGQYF. CDR3 sequence (DNA): TGTGCCAGCACCTTAGGACTAGCGGGATCTGGGCGGGGGCAGTATTTT.

V and J are TRBV7-2 and TRBJ1-5, with 11 bases identical to TRBD1. Trimming took 5 bases from V and 6 from J; bases not matched to a gene: 6. The germline gives CDR1 SGHTA, CDR2 FQGNSA. The CDR3 contains 15 residues. CDR3 nucleotides: TGTGCCAGCAGCCCGAGGACAGGGGGCATTCAGCCCCAGCATTTT. Translated, it gives CASSPRTGGIQPQHF.

J is TRBJ1-5 and V is TRBV6-1, with no clear D. CDR1 MNHNS and CDR2 SASEGT come from the germline V gene. Between the trimmed V and J ends, which lost 6 bases and 4 bases, there was a span of 4 bases. The CDR3 spans 11 residues. The CDR3 DNA is TGTGCCAGCAGCCAAAATCAGCCCCAGCATTTT. Translating gives CASSQNQPQHF.

CDR3 loop: CAWKDRGLGYEQFF. In nucleotides, the CDR3 is TGTGCCTGGAAGGACAGGGGGCTAGGGTATGAGCAGTTCTTC. The chain is built from TRBV30 and TRBJ2-1; 11 bases agree with TRBD1. V was clipped by 4 bases and J by 8 bases; unmatched bases: 7. Germline values: CDR1 GTSNPN, CDR2 SVGIG (reference sequence). This CDR3 region has 14 residues.

This clone was seen a handful of times. V usage is TRBV19 and J usage is TRBJ2-7, with a possible D match to TRBD1 (5 bases). With 10 bases removed from V and 6 bases from J, the gap between germline ends came to 22 bases. The V gene's germline CDR1 is LNHDA and CDR2 SQIVND (reference sequence). CDR3 size: 14 residues. CDR3 DNA: TGTGCCACTGAGTCTGGGGCCGGCGGAAGCGAGCAGTACTTC. Its translation is CATESGAGGSEQYF. The full variable domain, completed using reference TRBV19 and TRBJ2-7, is DGGITQSPKYLFRKEGQNVTLSCEQNLNHDAMYWYRQDPGQGLRLIYYSQIVNDFQKGDIAEGYSVSREKKESFPLTVTSAQKNPTAFYLCATESGAGGSEQYFGPGTRLTVT.

The chain carries TRBV5-1 and TRBJ1-4; D not certain. The CDR3 covers 15 residues. Germline V gene sequence: CDR1 SGHRS, CDR2 YFSETQ. Trimming shortened V by 5 bases and J by 5 bases, and 16 bases separated the two germline ends. This chain's CDR3 is CASSPGSSGNEKLFF. Here the CDR3 DNA reads TGCGCCAGCAGTCCCGGGTCCTCCGGGAATGAAAAACTGTTTTTT.